This TCR beta chain was identified during a study of CD8+ T cells in alopecia areata. For the study at large: Among treated patients, oral tofacitinib was administered at 5 to 10 mg twice daily. Affected scalp percentage gauged treated patients' severity.

Study outcomes and limitations: While tofacitinib was given, many expanded lesional clones persisted in scalp and blood.

The treatment is: oral pan-JAK inhibitor, 5-10 mg twice daily. The CDR3 runs to 16 residues. Germline V gene sequence: CDR1 SGDLS, CDR2 YYNGEE. Trimming removed 4 bases at V and 3 bases at J, with 19 bases between. This clone has just a few counts. Its cognate antigen is unknown. Investigators isolated RNA and reverse transcribed it into cDNA to act as the sequencing template. Libraries were prepared by immunoSEQ multiplex PCR; TCRdb keeps only in-frame clonotypes and omits some of them. The sample lists some 180,000 clones; around 51% were seen once. The rearrangement links TRBV9 to TRBJ1-2; D not certain. This sequence originates from a human donor with alopecia areata. The material sequenced was CD8+ T cells sorted from blood, taken at roughly week 53, from a patient treated with tofacitinib. The CDR3 sequence: CASSPRALGMDYGYTF. The DNA for the CDR3 is TGTGCCAGCAGCCCCCGGGCATTGGGGATGGACTATGGCTACACCTTC. The whole variable domain, remainder taken from reference TRBV9 and TRBJ1-2, is DSGVTQTPKHLITATGQRVTLRCSPRSGDLSVYWYQQSLDQGLQFLIQYYNGEERAKGNILERFSAQQFPDLHSELNLSSLELGDSALYFCASSPRALGMDYGYTFGSGTRLTVV.